This T cell receptor beta chain is drawn from a study of T cells in Graves' hyperthyroidism and ophthalmopathy. Study outcomes and limitations: A model of 13 V-J pairs discriminated ophthalmopathy from stable hyperthyroidism.

The germline V and J ends were trimmed by 5 bases and 0 bases, with 8 bases remaining between them. This CDR3 spans 13 amino acids. The investigators amplified TCR beta CDR3 regions from RNA transcripts. The study used the HTBI primer set for a first-round RT-PCR of the TCR CDR3. TCRdb processed the multiplex PCR reads anew with MiXCR; each CDR3 protein has one entry. The repertoire holds approximately 320,000 distinct CDR3 sequences, with approximately 16% as singletons. The table lists this clonotype with many counts. Antigen: not known. The chain combines TRBV12-3 or TRBV12-4 with TRBJ2-7; D unresolved. Input material: blood. This clonotype was sampled from a young man with Graves' hyperthyroidism. This CDR3 is CASSESSSYEQYF. As DNA, the CDR3 is TGTGCCAGCAGTGAATCCAGCTCCTACGAGCAGTACTTC.